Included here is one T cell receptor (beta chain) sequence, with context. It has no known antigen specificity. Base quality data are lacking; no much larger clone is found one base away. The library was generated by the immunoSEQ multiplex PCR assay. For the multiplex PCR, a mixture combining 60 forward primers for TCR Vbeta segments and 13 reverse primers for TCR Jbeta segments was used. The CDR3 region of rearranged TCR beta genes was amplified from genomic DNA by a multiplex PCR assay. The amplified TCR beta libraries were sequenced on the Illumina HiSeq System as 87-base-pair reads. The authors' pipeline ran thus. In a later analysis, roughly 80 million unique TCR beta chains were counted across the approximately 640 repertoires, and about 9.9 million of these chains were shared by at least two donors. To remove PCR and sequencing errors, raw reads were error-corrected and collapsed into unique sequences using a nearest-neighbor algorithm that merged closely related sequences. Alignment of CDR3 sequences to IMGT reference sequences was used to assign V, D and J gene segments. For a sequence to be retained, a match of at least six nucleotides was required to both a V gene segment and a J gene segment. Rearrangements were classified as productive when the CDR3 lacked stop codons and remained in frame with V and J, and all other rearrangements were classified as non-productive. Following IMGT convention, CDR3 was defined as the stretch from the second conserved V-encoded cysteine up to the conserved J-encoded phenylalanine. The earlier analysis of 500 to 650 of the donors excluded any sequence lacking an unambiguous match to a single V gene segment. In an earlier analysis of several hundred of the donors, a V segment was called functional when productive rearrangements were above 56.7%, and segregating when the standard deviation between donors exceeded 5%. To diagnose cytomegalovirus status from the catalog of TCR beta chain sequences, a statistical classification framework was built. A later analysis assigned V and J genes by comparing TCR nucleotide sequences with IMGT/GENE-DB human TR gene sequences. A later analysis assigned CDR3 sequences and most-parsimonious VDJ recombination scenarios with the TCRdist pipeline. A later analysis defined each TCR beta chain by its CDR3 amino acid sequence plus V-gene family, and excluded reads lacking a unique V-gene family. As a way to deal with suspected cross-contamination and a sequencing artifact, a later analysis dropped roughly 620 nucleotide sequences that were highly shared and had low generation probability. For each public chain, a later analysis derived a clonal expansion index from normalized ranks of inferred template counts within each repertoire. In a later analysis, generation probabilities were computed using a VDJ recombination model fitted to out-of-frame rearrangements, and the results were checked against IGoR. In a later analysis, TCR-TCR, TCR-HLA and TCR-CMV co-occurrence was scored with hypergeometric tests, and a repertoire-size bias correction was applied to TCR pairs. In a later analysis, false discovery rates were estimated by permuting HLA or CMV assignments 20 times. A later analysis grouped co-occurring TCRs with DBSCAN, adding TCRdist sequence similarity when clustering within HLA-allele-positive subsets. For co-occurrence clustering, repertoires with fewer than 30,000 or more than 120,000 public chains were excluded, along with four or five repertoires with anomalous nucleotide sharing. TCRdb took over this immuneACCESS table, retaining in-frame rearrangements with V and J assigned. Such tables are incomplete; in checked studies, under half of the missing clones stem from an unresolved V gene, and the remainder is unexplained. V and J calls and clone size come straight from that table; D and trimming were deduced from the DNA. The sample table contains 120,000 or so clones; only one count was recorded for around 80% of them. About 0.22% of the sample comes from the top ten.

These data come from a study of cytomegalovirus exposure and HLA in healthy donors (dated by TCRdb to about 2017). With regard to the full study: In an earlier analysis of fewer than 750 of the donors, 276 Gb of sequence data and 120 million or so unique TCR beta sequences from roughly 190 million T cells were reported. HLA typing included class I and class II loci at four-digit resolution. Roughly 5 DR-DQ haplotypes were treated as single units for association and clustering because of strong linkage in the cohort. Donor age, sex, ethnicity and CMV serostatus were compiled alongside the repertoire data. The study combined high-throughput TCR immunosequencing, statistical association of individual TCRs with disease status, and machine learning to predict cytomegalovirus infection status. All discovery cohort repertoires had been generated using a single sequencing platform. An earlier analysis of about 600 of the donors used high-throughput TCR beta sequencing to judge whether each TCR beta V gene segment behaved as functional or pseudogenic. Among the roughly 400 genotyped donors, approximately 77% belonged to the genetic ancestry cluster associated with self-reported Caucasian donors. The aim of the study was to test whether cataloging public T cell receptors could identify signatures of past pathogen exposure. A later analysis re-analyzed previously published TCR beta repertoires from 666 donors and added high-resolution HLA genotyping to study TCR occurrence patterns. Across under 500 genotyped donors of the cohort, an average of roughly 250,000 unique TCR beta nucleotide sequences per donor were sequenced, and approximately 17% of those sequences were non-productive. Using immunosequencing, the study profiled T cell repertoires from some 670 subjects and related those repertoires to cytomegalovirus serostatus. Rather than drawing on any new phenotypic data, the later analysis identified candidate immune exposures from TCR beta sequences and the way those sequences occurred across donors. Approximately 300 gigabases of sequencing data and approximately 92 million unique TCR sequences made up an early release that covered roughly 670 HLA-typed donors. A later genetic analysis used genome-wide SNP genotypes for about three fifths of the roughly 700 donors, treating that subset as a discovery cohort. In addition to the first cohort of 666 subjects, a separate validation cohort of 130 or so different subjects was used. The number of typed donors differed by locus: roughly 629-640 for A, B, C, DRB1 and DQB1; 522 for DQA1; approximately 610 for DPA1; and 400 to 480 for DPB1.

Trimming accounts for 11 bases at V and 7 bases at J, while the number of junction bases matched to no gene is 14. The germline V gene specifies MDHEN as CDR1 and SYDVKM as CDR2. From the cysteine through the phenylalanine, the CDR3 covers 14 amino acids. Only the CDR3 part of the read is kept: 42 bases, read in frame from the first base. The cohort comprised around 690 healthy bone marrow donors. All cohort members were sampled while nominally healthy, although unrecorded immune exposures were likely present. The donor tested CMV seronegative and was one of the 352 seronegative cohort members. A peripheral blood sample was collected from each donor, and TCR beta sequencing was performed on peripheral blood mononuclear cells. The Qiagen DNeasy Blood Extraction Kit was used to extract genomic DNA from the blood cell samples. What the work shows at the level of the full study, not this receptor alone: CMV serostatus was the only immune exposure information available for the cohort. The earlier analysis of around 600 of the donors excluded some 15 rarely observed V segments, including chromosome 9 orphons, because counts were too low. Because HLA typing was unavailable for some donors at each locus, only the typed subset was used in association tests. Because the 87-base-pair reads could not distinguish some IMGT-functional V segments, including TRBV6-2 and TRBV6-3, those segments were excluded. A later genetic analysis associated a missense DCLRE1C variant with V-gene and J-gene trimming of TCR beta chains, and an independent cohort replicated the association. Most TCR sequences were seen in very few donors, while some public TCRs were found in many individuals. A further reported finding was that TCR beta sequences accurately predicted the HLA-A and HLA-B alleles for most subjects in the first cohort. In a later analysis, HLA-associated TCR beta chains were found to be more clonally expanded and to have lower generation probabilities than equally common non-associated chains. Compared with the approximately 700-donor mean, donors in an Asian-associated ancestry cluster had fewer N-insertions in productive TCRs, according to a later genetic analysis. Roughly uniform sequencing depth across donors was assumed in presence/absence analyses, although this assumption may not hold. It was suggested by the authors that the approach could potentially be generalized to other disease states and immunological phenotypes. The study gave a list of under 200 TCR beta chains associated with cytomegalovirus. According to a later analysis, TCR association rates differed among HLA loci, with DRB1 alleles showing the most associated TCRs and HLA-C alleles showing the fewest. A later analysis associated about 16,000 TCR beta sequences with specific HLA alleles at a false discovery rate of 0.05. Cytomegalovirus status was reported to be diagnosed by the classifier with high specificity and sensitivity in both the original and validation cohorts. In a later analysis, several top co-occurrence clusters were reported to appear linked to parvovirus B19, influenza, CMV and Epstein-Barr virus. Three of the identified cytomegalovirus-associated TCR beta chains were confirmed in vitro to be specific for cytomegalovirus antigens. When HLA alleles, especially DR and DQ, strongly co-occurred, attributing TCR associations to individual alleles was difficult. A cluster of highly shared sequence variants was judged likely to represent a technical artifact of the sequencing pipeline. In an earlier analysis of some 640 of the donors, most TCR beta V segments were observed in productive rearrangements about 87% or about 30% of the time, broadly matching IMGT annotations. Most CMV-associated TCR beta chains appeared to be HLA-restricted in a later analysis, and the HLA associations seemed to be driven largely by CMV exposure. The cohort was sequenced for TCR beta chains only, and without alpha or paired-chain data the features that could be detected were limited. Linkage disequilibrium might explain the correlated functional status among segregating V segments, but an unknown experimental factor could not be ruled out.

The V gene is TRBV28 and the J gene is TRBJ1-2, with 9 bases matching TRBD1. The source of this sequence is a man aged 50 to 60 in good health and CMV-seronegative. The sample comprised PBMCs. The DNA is TGTGCCTCGAAAACAGGGGGCGAGATACGTGGCTACACCTTC. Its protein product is CASKTGGEIRGYTF.